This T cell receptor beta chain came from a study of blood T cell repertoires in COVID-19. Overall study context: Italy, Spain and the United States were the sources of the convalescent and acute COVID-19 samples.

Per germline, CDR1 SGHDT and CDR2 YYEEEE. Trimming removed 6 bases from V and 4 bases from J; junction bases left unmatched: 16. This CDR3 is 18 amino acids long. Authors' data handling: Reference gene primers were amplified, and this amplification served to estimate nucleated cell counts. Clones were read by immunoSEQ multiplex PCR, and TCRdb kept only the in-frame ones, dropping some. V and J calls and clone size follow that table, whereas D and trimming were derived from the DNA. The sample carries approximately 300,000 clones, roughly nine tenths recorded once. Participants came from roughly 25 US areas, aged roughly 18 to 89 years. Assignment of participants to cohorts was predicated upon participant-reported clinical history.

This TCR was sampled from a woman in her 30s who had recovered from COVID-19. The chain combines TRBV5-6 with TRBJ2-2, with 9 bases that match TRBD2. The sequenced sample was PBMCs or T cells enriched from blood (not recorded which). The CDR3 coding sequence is TGTGCCAGCACCACTGGGGGTCAACTAGCGGGTATCACCGGGGAGCTGTTTTTT. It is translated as CASTTGGQLAGITGELFF.